Shown below are 25 T cell receptor beta chains from a single sample sequenced in a study of cytomegalovirus exposure and HLA in healthy donors. PCR primers comprised 60 Vbeta and 13 Jbeta primers. Here immunoSEQ multiplex PCR was the method, and the copy in TCRdb shows in-frame clones only, minus some. Of approximately 160,000 clones listed, approximately 82% are singletons. The sample consisted of PBMCs. The source of these receptors is a male donor in good health and CMV-seronegative.

This chain uses TRBV4-3 with TRBJ2-7, with D perhaps matching TRBD2 (6 bases). The CDR3 is 15 residues long. Germline V CDR1 and CDR2: LGHNA, YSLEER. V lost 2 bases and J lost 6, with 17 bases in between. DNA of the CDR3: TGCGCCAGCAGCCAAACATGGGAGGACCTACGCGAGCAGTACTTC. Encoded protein: CASSQTWEDLREQYF.

The chain combines TRBV13 with TRBJ1-1; D remains unclear. The ends were cut back, 3 bases at V and 2 bases at J, with 7 bases in the middle. The length of the CDR3 is 13 residues. CDR1 PRHDT and CDR2 FYEKMQ come from the germline V gene (reference sequence). In DNA form, the CDR3 reads TGTGCCAGCAGCTTTCCTGTCAACACTGAAGCTTTCTTT. This gives the protein CASSFPVNTEAFF.

This chain joins TRBV5-1 and TRBJ1-1; no reliable D call. Germline CDR1 is SGHRS and CDR2 is YFSETQ. With 4 bases removed from V and 5 bases from J, the gap between germline ends came to 6 bases. The CDR3 is 11 residues long. The CDR3 DNA is TGCGCCAGCAGCGAGGGAACTGAAGCTTTCTTT. This encodes CASSEGTEAFF.

The rearrangement links TRBV21-1 to TRBJ2-1; the D call of TRBD2 is as the table states it, not checked on the DNA. TRBV21-1 is listed as a pseudogene. The CDR3 runs to 16 residues. The CDR3 DNA sequence: TGTGCCAGCAGCACGGAACTAGCGGGAATTTACAATGAGCAGTTCTTC. Its translation is CASSTELAGIYNEQFF.

The rearrangement joins TRBV19 to TRBJ2-7, with 9 bases identical to TRBD2. Germline CDR1 and CDR2: LNHDA and SQIVND (reference sequence). The CDR3 spans 14 residues. V was clipped by 5 bases and J by 3 bases; unmatched bases: 5. The CDR3 DNA sequence: TGTGCCAGTAGTCAGGGACTAGCCCACTACGAGCAGTACTTC. It is translated as CASSQGLAHYEQYF.

The rearrangement uses TRBV11-2 and TRBJ2-7; D ambiguous. The germline CDR1 and CDR2 sequences are SGHAT and FQNNGV. Trimming left V 1 base short and J 4 bases short, with 5 bases between. The CDR3 length is 12 residues. The CDR3 sequence: CASSLALYEQYF. In nucleotides, the CDR3 is TGTGCCAGCAGCTTAGCCCTTTACGAGCAGTACTTC.

This clone turned up a few times. V and J are TRBV7-3 and TRBJ2-1, with TRBD1 matching over 7 bases. Losses at the gene ends were 3 bases for V and 9 bases for J; bases not matched to a gene: 11. The CDR3 sequence is 15 residues long. CDR1 and CDR2 from the germline V gene are SGHTA and FQGTGA. The CDR3 sequence is CASSFGRGIIGEQFF. The CDR3 region has the DNA TGTGCCAGCAGCTTCGGCAGGGGGATCATTGGTGAGCAGTTCTTC.

The rearrangement joins TRBV28 to TRBJ2-7; D is perhaps TRBD2 (5 bases). The CDR3 sequence is 15 residues long. Germline V gene sequence: CDR1 MDHEN, CDR2 SYDVKM. V was clipped by 4 bases and J by 2 bases, with 15 bases between them. The CDR3 DNA reads TGTGCCAGCAGTTCAGGTTGGCCGGGAACCTACGAGCAGTACTTC. Its translation: CASSSGWPGTYEQYF.

V usage is TRBV6-1 and J usage is TRBJ1-5; 7 bases map to TRBD1. Trimming at V came to 4 bases and at J to 2 bases, leaving 14 bases not matched to a gene. CDR1 and CDR2 from the germline V gene are MNHNS and SASEGT. This CDR3 is 18 amino acids long. CDR3 sequence: CASSGQGVRGDGNQPQHF. DNA of the CDR3: TGTGCCAGCAGTGGTCAAGGGGTCAGGGGGGATGGCAATCAGCCCCAGCATTTT.

This clone showed up just a few times. V and J are TRBV11-2 and TRBJ2-2, with TRBD2 matching over 8 bases. The ends lost 3 bases at V and 7 bases at J; junction bases unmatched: 7. The CDR3 totals 15 residues. CDR1 and CDR2 (germline): SGHAT, FQNNGV. As DNA, the CDR3 is TGTGCCAGCAGCTTGGTAGCGGGAATGGGCGGGGAGCTGTTTTTT. Its translation is CASSLVAGMGGELFF.

This chain connects TRBV7-2 to TRBJ2-5, with TRBD2 matching over 8 bases. The length of the CDR3 is 16 residues. The V gene end was trimmed by 1 base and the J gene end by 2 bases; junction bases not matched to a gene: 6. CDR1 SGHTA and CDR2 FQGNSA come from the germline V gene. Here the CDR3 DNA reads TGTGCCAGCAGCTTAGGGGGGGCTAGCGGGCAAGAGACCCAGTACTTC. Protein: CASSLGGASGQETQYF.

The genes are TRBV7-9 and TRBJ2-3, with TRBD2 matching over 9 bases. Germline V lookup: CDR1 SEHNR, CDR2 FQNEAQ (reference sequence). This CDR3 comprises 19 residues. The J segment lost 3 bases and the V segment lost 6 bases, leaving 19 bases of the junction unmatched. The CDR3 here is CASSPAIHLGRGGTDTQYF. The CDR3 region has the DNA TGTGCCAGCAGTCCGGCTATACACCTAGGGCGGGGGGGAACAGATACGCAGTATTTT.

The rearrangement uses TRBV27 and TRBJ2-7; 10 nucleotides align to TRBD1. After removal of 0 bases from V and 7 bases from J, the junction contained 6 bases not matched to a gene. Germline lookup yields CDR1 MNHEY and CDR2 SMNVEV (reference sequence). CDR3 length equals 15 residues. The CDR3 coding sequence is TGTGCCAGCAGTTTATCCCGCGACAGGGGGCTAGAGCAGTACTTC. This sequence encodes CASSLSRDRGLEQYF.

The rearrangement links TRBV7-2 to TRBJ2-7; TRBD2 matches 8 bases. The CDR3 has 14 residues. Trimming at V came to 5 bases and at J to 3 bases, leaving 6 bases not matched to a gene. Germline loops: CDR1 SGHTA, CDR2 FQGNSA. Here the CDR3 reads CASSRSGSLYEQYF. CDR3 nucleotide sequence: TGTGCCAGCAGCAGAAGCGGGAGCCTCTACGAGCAGTACTTC.

J is TRBJ2-5 and V is TRBV5-1; 11 bases fit TRBD2. CDR3 length equals 17 residues. V lost 0 bases and J lost 5; bases outside the gene matches: 9. Per the germline V gene, CDR1 is SGHRS and CDR2 is YFSETQ. The CDR3 protein is CASSLAPTSGGRETQYF. The CDR3 DNA follows: TGCGCCAGCAGCTTGGCCCCAACTAGCGGGGGCCGGGAGACCCAGTACTTC.

This clone appeared a few times. This rearrangement joins TRBV10-3 to TRBJ2-7, with TRBD1 matching 7 bases. Trimming took 10 bases from V and 0 from J; bases not matched to a gene: 9. This CDR3 region has 14 residues. CDR1 is ENHRY and CDR2 is SYGVKD in the germline V gene. The CDR3 loop is CASESGGSSYEQYF. The CDR3 region has the DNA TGTGCCAGCGAATCAGGGGGAAGCTCCTACGAGCAGTACTTC.

V and J are TRBV9 and TRBJ2-2, with 9 positions matching TRBD2. The CDR3 extends over 17 amino acids. CDR1 is SGDLS and CDR2 is YYNGEE in the germline V gene. V gave up 0 bases and J gave up 0 bases; unmatched junction bases: 3. The CDR3 sequence: CASSVGLAGSNTGELFF. The CDR3, as DNA: TGTGCCAGCAGCGTAGGTCTAGCGGGGTCGAACACCGGGGAGCTGTTTTTT.

The rearrangement links TRBV7-9 to TRBJ2-6; 7 nucleotides align to TRBD1. Germline V gene lookup returns CDR1 SEHNR and CDR2 FQNEAQ (reference sequence). Trimming cost V 4 bases and J 4 bases; bases outside gene matches: 4. The CDR3 runs 15 residues. CDR3 in amino acids: CASSYTGEGANVLTF. CDR3 DNA sequence: TGTGCCAGCAGCTACACAGGGGAAGGGGCCAACGTCCTGACTTTC.

The genes are TRBV28 and TRBJ2-1; tentatively, D is TRBD1 (8 bases). CDR3 length: 19 residues. With 5 bases removed from V and 0 bases from J, the gap between germline ends came to 23 bases. Germline V lookup: CDR1 MDHEN, CDR2 SYDVKM. CDR3 sequence: CASSPGLTTGVSSYNEQFF. For the CDR3, the DNA is TGTGCCAGCAGTCCGGGACTAACGACAGGGGTTAGCTCCTACAATGAGCAGTTCTTC.

The J gene is TRBJ1-5, the V gene TRBV19; the match to TRBD1 covers 7 bases. This CDR3 has 15 residues. After removal of 4 bases from V and 5 bases from J, the junction contained 8 bases not matched to a gene. Germline V gene data show CDR1 as LNHDA and CDR2 as SQIVND (reference sequence). DNA for the CDR3: TGTGCCAGTAGTACAAACAGGGGTGTGGATCAGCCCCAGCATTTT. This gives the protein CASSTNRGVDQPQHF. The full variable domain, completed using reference TRBV19 and TRBJ1-5, is DGGITQSPKYLFRKEGQNVTLSCEQNLNHDAMYWYRQDPGQGLRLIYYSQIVNDFQKGDIAEGYSVSREKKESFPLTVTSAQKNPTAFYLCASSTNRGVDQPQHFGDGTRLSIL.

This chain links TRBV28 with TRBJ2-5, with TRBD1 matching 8 bases. V dropped 5 bases and J dropped 3; count of bases not matched to a gene: 8. The V gene's germline CDR1 is MDHEN and CDR2 SYDVKM. The CDR3 loop spans 15 amino acids. The chain's CDR3 is CASSPNSGGEETQYF. DNA of the CDR3: TGTGCCAGCAGTCCAAACTCAGGGGGCGAAGAGACCCAGTACTTC.

This clone has just a few counts. This sequence joins TRBV9 and TRBJ1-1; D possibly corresponds to TRBD1 (5 bases). Trimming shortened V by 0 bases and J by 0 bases, and 9 bases separated the two germline ends. Germline V lookup: CDR1 SGDLS, CDR2 YYNGEE. The CDR3 runs 15 residues. The CDR3 here is CASSVGGDLNTEAFF. DNA of the CDR3: TGTGCCAGCAGCGTAGGAGGGGACTTGAACACTGAAGCTTTCTTT.

CDR3 sequence: CASSSRGGNTEAFF. The CDR3 coding sequence is TGTGCCAGCAGCTCTAGGGGAGGGAACACTGAAGCTTTCTTT. This chain uses TRBV7-9 with TRBJ1-1, with D possibly matching TRBD1 (5 bases). V shed 4 bases and J shed 1 base, with 10 bases lying between them. The CDR3 totals 14 residues. The germline V gene has CDR1 SEHNR and CDR2 FQNEAQ (reference sequence).

This clone occurred once. J is TRBJ1-6 and V is TRBV9; possible D gene TRBD1, 6 bases. Germline V gives CDR1 SGDLS, CDR2 YYNGEE. The ends were cut back, 0 bases at V and 5 bases at J, with 6 bases in the middle. This CDR3 region has 14 residues. The CDR3 is CASSVDRDNSPLHF. CDR3 coding DNA: TGTGCCAGCAGCGTAGACAGGGATAATTCACCCCTCCACTTT.

The rearrangement uses TRBV29-1 and TRBJ2-5, with D possibly matching TRBD2 (5 bases). Gene TRBJ2-7 matches the end of the DNA better, so the J call may be wrong. Germline V gene sequence: CDR1 SQVTM, CDR2 ANQGSEA. The CDR3 has 12 residues. In DNA, the CDR3 is TGCAGCGTTGGGCAGCGGAGGTACGAGCAGTACTTC. This gives the protein CSVGQRRYEQYF.